The T cell receptor (beta chain) under discussion was sequenced for a study of shared clonotypes between healthy human individuals. Whole-study context: CD4 naive and CD4 memory each took three plates per donor, while CD8 naive took two and CD8 memory one.

The repertoire was sequenced with immunoSEQ multiplex PCR; TCRdb's copy has only in-frame clones and lacks some. The sample has a few hundred thousand clones, 50% to 80% seen once. Study conclusions and caveats: Larger estimated richness was generally seen in naive subsets than in memory subsets.

There are 14 residues in the CDR3. V was clipped by 3 bases and J by 0 bases, with 8 bases between them. Per germline, CDR1 SNHLY and CDR2 FYNNEI. This clone was observed many times. Its matching antigen is unknown. It was into CD45RA+ naive and CD45RA-negative memory subsets that the CD4+ cells were split. The chain recombines TRBV2 with TRBJ1-2; D remains unclear. This clonotype was sampled from a young man in good health. The sequenced sample was memory CD4+ T cells sorted from blood. Specified subset: CD45RA-negative fraction. The CDR3 nucleotides read TGTGCCAGCAGTGAGCGGCTAGCTAACTATGGCTACACCTTC. Encoded protein: CASSERLANYGYTF. Together with reference TRBV2 and TRBJ1-2, the CDR3 gives the full variable domain: EPEVTQTPSHQVTQMGQEVILRCVPISNHLYFYWYRQILGQKVEFLVSFYNNEISEKSEIFDDQFSVERPDGSNFTLKIRSTKLEDSAMYFCASSERLANYGYTFGSGTRLTVV.